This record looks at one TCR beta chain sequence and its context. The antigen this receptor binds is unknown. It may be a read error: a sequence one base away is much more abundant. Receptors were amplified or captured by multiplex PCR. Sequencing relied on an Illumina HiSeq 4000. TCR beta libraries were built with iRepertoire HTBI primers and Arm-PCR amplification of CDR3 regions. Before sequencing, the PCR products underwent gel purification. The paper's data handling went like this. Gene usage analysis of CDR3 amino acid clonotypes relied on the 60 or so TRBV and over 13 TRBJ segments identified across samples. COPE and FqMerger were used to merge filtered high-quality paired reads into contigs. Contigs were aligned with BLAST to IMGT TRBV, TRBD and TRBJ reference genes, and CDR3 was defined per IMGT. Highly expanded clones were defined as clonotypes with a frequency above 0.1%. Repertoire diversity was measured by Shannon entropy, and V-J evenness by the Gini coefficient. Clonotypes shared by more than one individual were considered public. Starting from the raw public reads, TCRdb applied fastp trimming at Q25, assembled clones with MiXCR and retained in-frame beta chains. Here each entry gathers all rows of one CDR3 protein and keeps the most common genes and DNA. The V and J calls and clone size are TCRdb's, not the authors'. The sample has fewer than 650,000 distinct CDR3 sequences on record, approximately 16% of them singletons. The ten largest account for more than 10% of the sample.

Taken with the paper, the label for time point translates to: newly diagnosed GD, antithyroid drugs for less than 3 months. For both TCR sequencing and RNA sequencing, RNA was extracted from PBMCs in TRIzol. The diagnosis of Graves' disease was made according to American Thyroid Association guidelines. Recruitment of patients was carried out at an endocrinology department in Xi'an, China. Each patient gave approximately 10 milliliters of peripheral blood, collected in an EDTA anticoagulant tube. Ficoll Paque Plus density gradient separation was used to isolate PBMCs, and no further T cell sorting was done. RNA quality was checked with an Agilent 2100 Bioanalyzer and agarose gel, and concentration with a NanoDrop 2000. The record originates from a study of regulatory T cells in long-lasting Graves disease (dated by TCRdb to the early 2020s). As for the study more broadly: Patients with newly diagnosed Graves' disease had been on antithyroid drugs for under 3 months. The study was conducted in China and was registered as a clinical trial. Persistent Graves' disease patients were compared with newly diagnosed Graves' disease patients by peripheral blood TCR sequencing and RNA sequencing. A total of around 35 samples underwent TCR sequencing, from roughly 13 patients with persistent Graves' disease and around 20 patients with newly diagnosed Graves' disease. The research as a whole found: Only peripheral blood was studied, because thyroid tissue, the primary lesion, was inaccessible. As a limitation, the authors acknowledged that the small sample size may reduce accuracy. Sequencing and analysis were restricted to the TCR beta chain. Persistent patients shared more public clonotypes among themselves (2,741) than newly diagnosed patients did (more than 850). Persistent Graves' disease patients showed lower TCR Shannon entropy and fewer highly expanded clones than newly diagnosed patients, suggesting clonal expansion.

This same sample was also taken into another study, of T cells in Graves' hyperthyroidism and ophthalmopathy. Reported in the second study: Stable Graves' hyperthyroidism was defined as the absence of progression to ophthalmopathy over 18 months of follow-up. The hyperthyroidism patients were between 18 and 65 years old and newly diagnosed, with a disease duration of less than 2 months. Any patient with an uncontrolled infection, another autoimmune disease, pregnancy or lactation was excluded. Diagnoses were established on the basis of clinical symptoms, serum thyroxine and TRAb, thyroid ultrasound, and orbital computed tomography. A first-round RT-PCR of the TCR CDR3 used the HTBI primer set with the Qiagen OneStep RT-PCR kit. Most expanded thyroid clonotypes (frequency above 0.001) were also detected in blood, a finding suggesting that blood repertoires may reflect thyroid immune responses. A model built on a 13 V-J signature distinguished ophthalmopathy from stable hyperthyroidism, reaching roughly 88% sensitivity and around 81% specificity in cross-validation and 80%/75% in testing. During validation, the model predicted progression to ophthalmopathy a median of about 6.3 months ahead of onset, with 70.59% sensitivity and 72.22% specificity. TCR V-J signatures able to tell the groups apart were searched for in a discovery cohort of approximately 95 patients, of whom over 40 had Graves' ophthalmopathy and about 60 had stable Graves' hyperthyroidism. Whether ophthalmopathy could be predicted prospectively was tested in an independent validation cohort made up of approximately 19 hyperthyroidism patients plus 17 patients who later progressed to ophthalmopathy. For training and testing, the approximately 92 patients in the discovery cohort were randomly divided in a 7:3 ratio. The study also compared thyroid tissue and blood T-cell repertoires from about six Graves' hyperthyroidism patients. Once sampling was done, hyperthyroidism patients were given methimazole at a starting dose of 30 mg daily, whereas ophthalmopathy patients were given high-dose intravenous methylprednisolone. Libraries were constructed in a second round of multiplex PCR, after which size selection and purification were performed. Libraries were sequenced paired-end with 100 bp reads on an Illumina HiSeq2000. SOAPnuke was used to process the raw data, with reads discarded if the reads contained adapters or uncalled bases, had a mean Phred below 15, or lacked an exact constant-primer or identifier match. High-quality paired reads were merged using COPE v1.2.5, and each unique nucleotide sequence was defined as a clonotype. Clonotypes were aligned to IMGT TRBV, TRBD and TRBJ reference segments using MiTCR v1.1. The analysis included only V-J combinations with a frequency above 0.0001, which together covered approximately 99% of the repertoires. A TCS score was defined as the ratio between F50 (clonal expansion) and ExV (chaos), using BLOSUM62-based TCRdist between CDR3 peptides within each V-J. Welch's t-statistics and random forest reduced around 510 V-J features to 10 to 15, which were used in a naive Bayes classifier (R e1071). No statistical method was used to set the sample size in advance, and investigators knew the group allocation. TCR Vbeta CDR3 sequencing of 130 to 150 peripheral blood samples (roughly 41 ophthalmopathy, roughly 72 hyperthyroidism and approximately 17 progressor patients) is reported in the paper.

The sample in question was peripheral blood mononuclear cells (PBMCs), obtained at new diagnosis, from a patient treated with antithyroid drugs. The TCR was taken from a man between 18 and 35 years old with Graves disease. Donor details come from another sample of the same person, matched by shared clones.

The CDR3 region: CASKKTADLLGYGYTF. The sequenced DNA is TGTGCCAGCAAAAAGACAGCAGATCTTCTCGGCTATGGCTACACCTTC. In this chain, TRBV27 is recombined with TRBJ1-2; the D gene is perhaps TRBD1, from 5 matching bases. The CDR3 goes from the cysteine to the phenylalanine over 16 residues. Only CDR3 DNA is held: 48 bases, read in frame from base 1. V loses 7 bases, J loses 4 bases, and the germline ends lie 22 bases apart. CDR1 MNHEY and CDR2 SMNVEV were looked up in the germline V gene (reference sequence).